This T cell receptor beta chain was sequenced during a study of T cell responses to AZD1222 COVID-19 vaccine (dated by TCRdb to about 2021). Background for the entire study: A total of about 230 trial participants underwent TCR sequencing, of whom nearly 210 received two doses of AZD1222 and about 25 received two doses of the MenACWY control vaccine. Enrollment into the trials was organized by age into subgroups of 18-55, 56-69 and 70-plus years, and those subgroups contained about 150, 27 and 61 TCR-sequenced participants, respectively.

What the authors observed across the whole study: In the small 56-69-year group, the increase in depth fell short of significance, most likely because of low power. After two AZD1222 doses, spike-specific TCR breadth and depth were significantly higher than at day 0 and than in MenACWY recipients. Because no day 14 peak-response samples were available, repertoires were characterized only after the peak T cell response. Most participants were white British and females outnumbered males, and the authors suggested that clonal diversity may have been underestimated. Reportedly, almost half of the unique spike-specific TCRs recognized epitopes lying outside the regions that are mutated in the B.1.351 and B.1.1.7 variants. Conclusions about previously exposed vaccinees were limited because only a handful of AZD1222 recipients were SARS-CoV-2 seropositive at baseline. The vaccine-associated CD4 TCRs covered the entire spike protein, and the dominant responses fell in regions 160-218 and 743-854.

The time point label corresponds to: baseline before first vaccination. This specimen's treatment or condition label, interpreted: meningococcal conjugate vaccine given as trial control. The vaccinee samples were drawn from two UK trials, COV001 and COV002, one of which was a single-blind randomized controlled phase 2/3 trial testing AZD1222 (ChAdOx1 nCoV-19) in healthy adults. For TCRbeta chain sequencing, PBMC samples were collected from trial participants at day 0 and at day 28 after the second dose. Concerning this clone itself: Its antigen has not been determined. No much larger clone exists at a distance of one base, and base qualities are not known.

The germline V gene gives CDR1 as SGHTA and CDR2 as FQGNSA. Ends trimmed: V by 4 bases, J by 8 bases; bases unmatched to a gene: 9. Inclusive of the bounding cysteine and phenylalanine, the CDR3 is 15 residues long. CDR3 DNA only is kept here, 45 bases in frame from base 1. The CDR3 regions of human TCRbeta chains were subjected to immunosequencing. Concerning the study's data processing: Repertoire TCRs were checked for matches against a reference library of SARS-CoV-2-specific TCRs that had been generated using the MIRA antigen-specificity platform. Breadth was defined as the fraction of unique TCRs that were SARS-CoV-2-associated, and depth was defined as the fraction of total T cells that were SARS-CoV-2-associated. Using the MIRA data, each spike-specific TCR was mapped to the spike region that the TCR reacts to and placed in a CD4 or CD8 class. Log10-transformed breadth and depth values were compared by one-way ANOVA with Sidak's multiple comparisons tests. The immuneACCESS repertoire file appears here via TCRdb, limited to in-frame rearrangements. These files lack a portion of the clones; in checked studies, under half of the deficit traces to unresolved V genes, and the cause of the others is not known. V and J calls and clone size are as listed in that table; D and trimming were resolved from the DNA. Present in this sample are tens of thousands of clones, more than 75% of which were seen just once. 4% to 6% of the sample belongs to the ten largest clones.

This TCR was recovered from an adult in good health. The material sequenced was peripheral blood, taken on day 0 of MenACWY control vaccination. The chain links TRBV7-2 with TRBJ1-4; 8 middle bases align to TRBD1. The DNA sequence is given as TGTGCCAGCAGCTCAGACCAGGGGGCGCGGGAAAAACTGTTTTTT. Its amino acids are CASSSDQGAREKLFF.